The subject of this entry is one T cell receptor (beta chain). Antigen specificity is unknown. At one of its ends the junction is not consistent with the germline gene, which may arise from a read error. Germline V CDR1 and CDR2: SGHRS, YFSETQ. The CDR3 has 15 residues. Thyroid surgery took place with no prior treatment in any patient. TCRdb reprocessed the PCR reads using MiXCR. The table lists some 33,000 clones, about a fifth of them singletons, with about 3% in the top ten. The data were obtained in a study of metastatic and nonmetastatic thyroid tumors. Regarding the study as a whole: It was reported that TCR beta diversity was significantly higher in malignant thyroid tumors than benign nodules, in blood and tumor.

Sequencing was done on a sample of tumor tissue. The origin of this receptor is a male donor with papillary thyroid cancer or a benign thyroid nodule (not recorded which). Some clones in this sample may be carry-over from other donors' samples. V gene TRBV5-1 combines with J gene TRBJ2-5; TRBD2 might be the D (6 bases). CDR3 protein: CASSLSGRHKETQYF. The DNA of the CDR3 is TGCGCCAGCAGCTTGAGCGGGCGGCACAAAGAGACACAGTACTTC.